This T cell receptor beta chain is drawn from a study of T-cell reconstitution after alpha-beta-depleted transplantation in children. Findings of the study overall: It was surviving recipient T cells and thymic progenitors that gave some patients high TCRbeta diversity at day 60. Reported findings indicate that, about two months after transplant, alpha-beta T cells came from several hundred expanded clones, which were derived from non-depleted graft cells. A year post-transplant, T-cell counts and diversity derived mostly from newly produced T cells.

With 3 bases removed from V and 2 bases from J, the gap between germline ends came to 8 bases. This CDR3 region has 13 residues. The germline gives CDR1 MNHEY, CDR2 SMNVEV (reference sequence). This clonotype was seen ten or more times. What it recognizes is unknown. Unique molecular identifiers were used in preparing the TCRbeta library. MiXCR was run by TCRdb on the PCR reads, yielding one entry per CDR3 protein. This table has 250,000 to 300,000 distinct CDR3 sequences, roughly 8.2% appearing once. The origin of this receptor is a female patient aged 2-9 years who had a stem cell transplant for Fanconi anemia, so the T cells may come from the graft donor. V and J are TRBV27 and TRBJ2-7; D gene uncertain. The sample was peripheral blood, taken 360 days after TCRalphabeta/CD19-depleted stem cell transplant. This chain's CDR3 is CASSFRSPYEQYF. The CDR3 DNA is TGTGCCAGCAGTTTTAGGAGTCCCTACGAGCAGTACTTC.